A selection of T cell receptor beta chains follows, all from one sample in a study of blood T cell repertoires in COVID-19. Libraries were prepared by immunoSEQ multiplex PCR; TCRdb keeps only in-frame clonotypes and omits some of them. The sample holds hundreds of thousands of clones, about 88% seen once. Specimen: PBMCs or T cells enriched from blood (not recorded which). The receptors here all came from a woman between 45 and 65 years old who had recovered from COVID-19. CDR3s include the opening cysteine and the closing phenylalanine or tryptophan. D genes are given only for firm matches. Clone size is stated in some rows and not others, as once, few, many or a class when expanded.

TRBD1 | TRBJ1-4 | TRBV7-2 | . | CASRTRQGVTNEKLFF | TGTGCCAGCAGAACAAGACAGGGAGTAACTAATGAAAAACTGTTTTTT
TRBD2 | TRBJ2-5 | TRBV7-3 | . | CASSLTRLAGQETQYF | TGTGCCAGCAGCTTAACAAGACTAGCGGGTCAAGAGACCCAGTACTTC
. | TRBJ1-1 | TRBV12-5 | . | CASGLVRGGAGYTEAFF | TGTGCTAGTGGTTTGGTAAGGGGGGGCGCAGGGTACACTGAAGCTTTCTTT
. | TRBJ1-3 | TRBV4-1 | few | CASSQETSIRNTIYF | TGCGCCAGCAGCCAAGAGACAAGTATTCGAAACACCATATATTTT
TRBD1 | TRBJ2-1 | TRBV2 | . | CASGRFGQGDYNEQFF | TGTGCCAGCGGGAGATTCGGACAGGGCGACTACAATGAGCAGTTCTTC
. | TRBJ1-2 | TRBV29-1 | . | CSGGPGANYGYTF | TGCAGCGGAGGGCCAGGAGCTAACTATGGCTACACCTTC
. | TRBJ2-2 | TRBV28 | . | CASSSPSRLGNTGELFF | TGTGCCAGCAGTTCCCCTTCGAGACTAGGGAACACCGGGGAGCTGTTTTTT
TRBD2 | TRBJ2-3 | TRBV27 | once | CASSFGLAGGRNTDTQYF | TGTGCCAGCAGTTTCGGACTAGCGGGAGGACGAAACACAGATACGCAGTATTTT
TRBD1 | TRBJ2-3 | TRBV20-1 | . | CSASGPGTVSDTQYF | TGCAGTGCTAGTGGTCCCGGGACAGTCTCAGATACGCAGTATTTT
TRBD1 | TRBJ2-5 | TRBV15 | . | CATNPGQQETQYF | TGTGCCACAAACCCGGGACAGCAAGAGACCCAGTACTTC
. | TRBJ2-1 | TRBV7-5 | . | CARRQSRDRGHYNEQFF | TGTGCCAGAAGGCAATCCCGGGACAGGGGGCACTACAATGAGCAGTTCTTC
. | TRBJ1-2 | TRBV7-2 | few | CASSIRDTTNYGYTF | TGTGCCAGCAGCATAAGGGACACTACTAACTATGGCTACACCTTC
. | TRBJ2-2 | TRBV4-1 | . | CASSQGGGGELFF | TGCGCCAGCAGCCAGGGAGGGGGAGGGGAGTTGTTTTTT
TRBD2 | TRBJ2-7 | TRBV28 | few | CASSPTRGLAGGVEQYF | TGTGCCAGCAGTCCAACTCGAGGACTAGCGGGAGGGGTCGAGCAGTACTTC
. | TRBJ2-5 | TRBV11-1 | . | CASSLARGQETQYF | TGTGCCAGCAGCTTAGCTCGGGGTCAAGAGACCCAGTACTTC
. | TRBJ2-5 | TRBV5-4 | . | CASSGSEGVGETQYF | TGTGCCAGCAGCGGGTCGGAGGGAGTAGGAGAGACCCAGTACTTC
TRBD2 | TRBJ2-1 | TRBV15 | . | CATSKGTSGKLEQFF | TGTGCCACCAGCAAAGGGACTAGCGGTAAATTAGAGCAGTTCTTC
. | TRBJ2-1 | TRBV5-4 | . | CASSLGHGEYNEQFF | TGTGCCAGCAGCTTGGGGCACGGAGAGTACAATGAGCAGTTCTTC
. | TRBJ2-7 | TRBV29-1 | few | CSVGGEIPYEQYF | TGCAGCGTTGGGGGGGAGATCCCCTACGAGCAGTACTTC
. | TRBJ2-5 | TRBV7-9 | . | CASSLEAGARQETQYF | TGTGCCAGCAGCTTAGAAGCAGGGGCAAGGCAAGAGACCCAGTACTTC
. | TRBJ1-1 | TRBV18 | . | CASSPNSGNTEAFF | TGTGCCAGCTCACCAAATAGCGGGAACACTGAAGCTTTCTTT
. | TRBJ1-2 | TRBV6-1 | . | CASSEEQASNYGYTF | TGTGCCAGCAGTGAAGAACAGGCGTCTAACTATGGCTACACCTTC
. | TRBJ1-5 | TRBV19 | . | CASTPGIHQPQHF | TGTGCCAGTACCCCCGGGATCCATCAGCCCCAGCATTTT
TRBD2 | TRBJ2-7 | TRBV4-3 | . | CASSLTTTSGRGGYFHEQYF | TGCGCCAGCAGCCTAACCACGACTAGCGGGAGAGGGGGGTACTTCCACGAGCAGTACTTC
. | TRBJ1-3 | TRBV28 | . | CASSFKLSGNTIYF | TGTGCCAGCAGTTTCAAGCTCTCTGGAAACACCATATATTTT
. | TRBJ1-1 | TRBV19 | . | CASGPIQNTEAFF | TGTGCCTCAGGTCCCATTCAGAACACTGAAGCTTTCTTT
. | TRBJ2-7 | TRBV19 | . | CASSIADSYEQYF | TGTGCCAGTAGTATCGCAGACAGTTACGAGCAGTACTTC
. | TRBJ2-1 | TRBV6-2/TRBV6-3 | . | CASSYWQYNEQFF | TGTGCCAGCAGTTATTGGCAATACAATGAGCAGTTCTTC
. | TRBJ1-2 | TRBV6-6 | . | CASSRGQNYGYTF | TGTGCCAGCAGTAGGGGACAAAACTATGGCTACACCTTC
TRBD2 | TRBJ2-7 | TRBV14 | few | CASSQEGGSIYEQYF | TGTGCCAGCAGCCAAGAGGGAGGGTCCATCTACGAGCAGTACTTC
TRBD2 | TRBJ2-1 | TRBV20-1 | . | CSASLGTSGRDEQFF | TGCAGTGCTAGTTTAGGGACTAGCGGGAGGGATGAGCAGTTCTTC
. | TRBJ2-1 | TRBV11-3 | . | CASSLVRGEQFF | TGTGCCAGCAGCTTAGTGAGAGGTGAGCAGTTCTTC
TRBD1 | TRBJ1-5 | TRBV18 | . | CASSPSDRGQPQHF | TGTGCCAGCTCACCATCCGACAGGGGTCAGCCCCAGCATTTT
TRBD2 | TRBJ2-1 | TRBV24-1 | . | CATSALAGGEQFF | TGTGCCACCAGTGCCTTAGCGGGAGGTGAGCAGTTCTTC
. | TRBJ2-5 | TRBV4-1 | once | CASSQGPTREQETQYF | TGCGCCAGCAGCCAAGGTCCGACTAGGGAACAAGAGACCCAGTACTTC
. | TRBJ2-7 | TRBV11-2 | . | CASSPPVLSYEQYF | TGTGCCAGCAGCCCTCCGGTCCTATCCTACGAGCAGTACTTC
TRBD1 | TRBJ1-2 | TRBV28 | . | CASSLPGGAGYGYTF | TGTGCCAGCAGTCTCCCAGGGGGCGCGGGGTATGGCTACACCTTC
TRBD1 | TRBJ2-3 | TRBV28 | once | CASSLGQGGTDTQYF | TGTGCCAGCAGTTTAGGGCAGGGGGGCACAGATACGCAGTATTTT
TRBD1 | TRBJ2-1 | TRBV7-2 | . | CASSLVLGQEYNEQFF | TGTGCCAGCAGCTTAGTTTTGGGACAGGAGTACAATGAGCAGTTCTTC
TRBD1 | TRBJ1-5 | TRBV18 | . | CASSPPGQGAKSQPQHF | TGTGCCAGCTCACCACCGGGGCAGGGGGCGAAAAGTCAGCCCCAGCATTTT
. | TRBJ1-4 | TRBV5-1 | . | CASSGGALSEKLFF | TGCGCCAGCAGCGGGGGCGCCTTAAGTGAAAAACTGTTTTTT
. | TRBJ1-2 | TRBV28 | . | CASSLIGQTYGYTF | TGTGCCAGCAGCTTAATAGGACAGACCTATGGCTACACCTTC
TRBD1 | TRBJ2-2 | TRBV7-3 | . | CASSPRWTGTTGELFF | TGTGCCAGCAGCCCCAGATGGACAGGGACGACCGGGGAGCTGTTTTTT
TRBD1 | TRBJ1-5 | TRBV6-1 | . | CASSEAPGGTSNQPQHF | TGTGCCAGCAGTGAAGCGCCAGGGGGCACGAGCAATCAGCCCCAGCATTTT